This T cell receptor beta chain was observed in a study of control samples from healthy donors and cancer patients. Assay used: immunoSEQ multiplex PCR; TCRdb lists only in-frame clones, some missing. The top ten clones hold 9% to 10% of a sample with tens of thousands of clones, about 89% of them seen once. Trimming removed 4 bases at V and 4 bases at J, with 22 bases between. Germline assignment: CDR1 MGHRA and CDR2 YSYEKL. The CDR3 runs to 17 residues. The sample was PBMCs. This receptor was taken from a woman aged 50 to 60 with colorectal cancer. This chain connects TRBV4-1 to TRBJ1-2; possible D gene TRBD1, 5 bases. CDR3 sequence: CASSPDKGVLYLYGYTF. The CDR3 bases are TGCGCCAGCAGCCCGGACAAGGGCGTGCTATATCTCTATGGCTACACCTTC.